These T cell receptor beta chains were read from a single sample in a study of blood T cell repertoires in COVID-19. Assay used: immunoSEQ multiplex PCR; TCRdb lists only in-frame clones, some missing. The sample records approximately 220,000 clones, roughly four fifths being singletons. Material: peripheral blood. The receptors shown here come from an older woman with acute or convalescent COVID-19. Both conserved end residues are part of each CDR3. D genes are given only for firm matches. Some rows mark clone size as missing; the rest say once, few, many or name a class of expanded clone.

v_gene,j_gene,d_gene,len,abundance,CDR3aa,CDR3nt
TRBV24-1,TRBJ1-5,-,14,-,CATSDPGQNQPQHF,TGTGCCACCAGTGACCCCGGACAGAATCAGCCCCAGCATTTT
TRBV2,TRBJ1-1,-,14,-,CASSGGLSYLGAFF,TGTGCCAGCAGTGGGGGACTTTCGTACTTGGGGGCTTTCTTT
TRBV2,TRBJ2-2,-,15,-,CASSGGQKGTGELFF,TGTGCCAGCAGTGGGGGACAAAAAGGCACCGGGGAGCTGTTTTTT
TRBV10-1,TRBJ1-5,-,9,-,CASTEPQHF,TGCGCCAGCACGGAGCCCCAGCATTTT
TRBV2,TRBJ1-3,-,13,-,CASRVDSPNTIYF,TGTGCCAGCAGAGTGGACAGTCCGAACACCATATATTTT
TRBV6-5,TRBJ1-1,-,14,-,CASSYTHRATEAFF,TGTGCCAGCAGTTATACCCACAGGGCCACTGAAGCTTTCTTT
TRBV28,TRBJ1-2,-,16,-,CASSLSSQGISYGYTF,TGTGCCAGCAGTTTATCGTCGCAGGGGATCAGCTATGGCTACACCTTC
TRBV30,TRBJ1-1,TRBD1,14,few,CAWSGDRGSGEAFF,TGTGCCTGGAGTGGGGACAGGGGATCGGGTGAAGCTTTCTTT
TRBV27,TRBJ1-1,TRBD1,14,-,CASSFSGTGYVAFF,TGTGCCAGCAGTTTCAGCGGGACAGGGTATGTAGCTTTCTTT
TRBV3-1/TRBV3-2,TRBJ1-1,-,14,-,CASSQVGGNTEAFF,TGTGCCAGCAGCCAAGTCGGGGGGAACACTGAAGCTTTCTTT
TRBV28,TRBJ1-2,TRBD1,19,-,CASSLVGQGATESDYGYTF,TGTGCCAGCAGTTTAGTCGGACAGGGGGCGACCGAGTCGGACTATGGCTACACCTTC
TRBV2,TRBJ2-7,TRBD1,13,-,CASSGQGAGEQYF,TGTGCCAGCAGTGGACAGGGGGCGGGGGAGCAGTACTTC
TRBV2,TRBJ1-3,-,16,-,CASSVGGPSSGNTIYF,TGTGCCAGCAGTGTAGGGGGTCCCTCCTCTGGAAACACCATATATTTT
TRBV19,TRBJ1-1,TRBD1,16,-,CASSDLRDRGRTEAFF,TGTGCCAGTAGCGACTTACGGGACAGGGGGCGAACTGAAGCTTTCTTT
TRBV2,TRBJ1-6,-,15,-,CASSKGDWGNSPLHF,TGTGCCAGCAGTAAAGGGGACTGGGGTAATTCACCCCTCCACTTT
TRBV7-7,TRBJ2-5,TRBD1,17,-,CASSSGTGGAGQETQYF,TGTGCCAGCAGTTCAGGGACAGGGGGCGCCGGCCAAGAGACCCAGTACTTC
TRBV10-3,TRBJ1-2,-,13,-,CAISEMTDYGYTF,TGTGCCATCAGTGAGATGACAGACTATGGCTACACCTTC
TRBV5-4,TRBJ1-2,-,13,once,CASGTEVLYGYTF,TGTGCCAGCGGTACGGAGGTCCTCTATGGCTACACCTTC
TRBV7-2,TRBJ2-7,TRBD2,15,once,CASSLTSGDTYEQYF,TGTGCCAGCAGCTTAACCAGCGGGGATACCTACGAGCAGTACTTC
TRBV6-5,TRBJ2-5,-,14,-,CASSSGTHQETQYF,TGTGCCAGCAGTTCTGGGACTCACCAAGAGACCCAGTACTTC
TRBV5-6,TRBJ1-2,TRBD1,15,-,CASSRDRGFNYGYTF,TGTGCCAGCAGCCGGGACAGGGGGTTTAACTATGGCTACACCTTC
TRBV6-5,TRBJ2-1,-,15,-,CASSYRAAPYNEQFF,TGTGCCAGCAGTTATCGAGCGGCCCCCTACAATGAGCAGTTCTTC
TRBV4-3,TRBJ2-6,TRBD1,15,-,CATGTGGSGANVLTF,TGCGCCACCGGGACAGGGGGCTCTGGGGCCAACGTCCTGACTTTC
TRBV30,TRBJ2-7,-,17,-,CAGKRKGIGTGHYEQYF,TGTGCCGGGAAGAGGAAGGGAATCGGGACTGGCCACTACGAGCAGTACTTC
TRBV5-1,TRBJ2-7,-,15,once,CASSSGGGGPYEQYF,TGCGCCAGCAGCTCGGGAGGCGGGGGCCCCTACGAGCAGTACTTC
TRBV6-2/TRBV6-3,TRBJ1-6,-,13,-,CASSYIENSPLHF,TGTGCCAGCAGTTACATCGAGAATTCACCCCTCCACTTT
TRBV7-9,TRBJ1-2,TRBD1,14,few,CASSLGQGAYGYTF,TGTGCCAGCAGCTTAGGACAGGGGGCCTATGGCTACACCTTC
TRBV6-5,TRBJ2-1,-,11,-,CASSSVDEQFF,TGTGCCAGCAGCTCGGTGGATGAGCAGTTCTTC
TRBV4-3,TRBJ1-1,-,14,-,CASSHKQQNTEAFF,TGCGCCAGCAGCCACAAACAGCAGAACACTGAAGCTTTCTTT
TRBV6-6,TRBJ1-5,TRBD1,16,-,CASNILKGQGLQPQHF,TGTGCCAGCAACATCCTTAAAGGACAGGGTTTACAGCCCCAGCATTTT
TRBV2,TRBJ2-5,TRBD2,14,once,CASIGLAGAGAQYF,TGTGCCAGCATTGGACTAGCGGGGGCCGGGGCCCAGTACTTC
TRBV7-2,TRBJ2-3,TRBD2,15,few,CASSTGGAGTDTQYF,TGTGCCAGCAGCACCGGGGGGGCCGGCACAGATACGCAGTATTTT
TRBV10-3,TRBJ1-2,-,13,-,CASTGGRNYGYTF,TGTGCCTCCACGGGGGGGAGGAACTATGGCTACACCTTC
TRBV4-2,TRBJ1-4,-,14,-,CASRGGATNEKLFF,TGTGCCAGCAGGGGGGGTGCAACTAATGAAAAACTGTTTTTT
TRBV7-2,TRBJ2-7,TRBD2,15,-,CASRFGTSDSYEQYF,TGTGCCAGCAGATTCGGGACTAGCGACTCCTACGAGCAGTACTTC
TRBV25-1,TRBJ1-1,TRBD1,15,-,CASSRDRGRDTEAFF,TGTGCCAGCAGTAGGGACAGGGGAAGGGACACTGAAGCTTTCTTT
TRBV7-2,TRBJ2-5,-,13,-,CASSLGPQETQYF,TGTGCCAGCAGCTTAGGTCCACAAGAGACCCAGTACTTC
TRBV10-3,TRBJ1-5,-,14,-,CAISELQGNQPQHF,TGTGCCATCAGTGAGTTGCAGGGGAATCAGCCCCAGCATTTT
TRBV7-3,TRBJ2-1,-,14,-,CASSPGHLYNEQFF,TGTGCCAGCAGCCCCGGACACCTTTACAATGAGCAGTTCTTC
TRBV3-1/TRBV3-2,TRBJ1-6,-,13,few,CASSFRLSSPLHF,TGTGCCAGCAGCTTCCGTCTGAGTTCACCCCTCCACTTT
TRBV28,TRBJ1-4,-,14,-,CASSSGSTNEKLFF,TGTGCCAGCAGTTCCGGTTCAACTAATGAAAAACTGTTTTTT
TRBV19,TRBJ1-5,-,12,-,CASSDRGEPQHF,TGTGCCAGTAGCGACCGGGGGGAGCCCCAGCATTTT
TRBV7-6,TRBJ2-5,-,15,-,CASSLEGNKQETQYF,TGTGCCAGCAGCTTAGAGGGGAATAAACAAGAGACCCAGTACTTC
TRBV7-9,TRBJ1-4,TRBD1,15,-,CASSSPGQINEKLFF,TGTGCCAGCAGCTCGCCGGGACAGATTAATGAAAAACTGTTTTTT
TRBV7-9,TRBJ2-2,-,15,-,CASSLDGLNTGELFF,TGTGCCAGCAGCTTAGACGGGTTGAACACCGGGGAGCTGTTTTTT
TRBV4-1,TRBJ1-4,TRBD1,16,-,CASSQGTTGANEKLFF,TGCGCCAGCAGCCAAGGCACAACAGGGGCAAATGAAAAACTGTTTTTT
TRBV5-5,TRBJ1-3,TRBD1,15,once,CASSMTGLGGNTIYF,TGTGCCAGCAGCATGACAGGGCTTGGGGGAAACACCATATATTTT
TRBV1,TRBJ2-2,-,15,-,CTSSQIDRNTGELFF,TGCACCAGCAGCCAGATAGACAGGAACACCGGGGAGCTGTTTTTT
TRBV18,TRBJ2-1,-,15,-,CASSPGFQGYNEQFF,TGTGCCAGCTCACCGGGTTTTCAGGGCTACAATGAGCAGTTCTTC
TRBV7-3,TRBJ2-1,TRBD2,15,-,CASSLSGGAYNEQFF,TGTGCCAGCAGCCTCAGCGGGGGGGCTTACAATGAGCAGTTCTTC
TRBV6-1,TRBJ1-6,-,13,-,CASSEMTGSPLHF,TGTGCCAGCAGTGAGATGACGGGGTCACCCCTCCACTTT
TRBV5-4,TRBJ1-4,TRBD1,14,-,CASSRQGVNEKLFF,TGTGCCAGCAGCCGTCAGGGGGTAAATGAAAAACTGTTTTTT
TRBV7-9,TRBJ1-3,TRBD1,15,-,CASSRDRSTGNTIYF,TGTGCCAGCAGCCGGGACAGATCGACTGGAAACACCATATATTTT
TRBV4-2,TRBJ2-3,TRBD2,16,few,CASSHETSASTDTQYF,TGTGCCAGCAGCCACGAAACTAGCGCCTCCACAGATACGCAGTATTTT
TRBV27,TRBJ1-1,-,13,once,CASSLRGNTEAFF,TGTGCCAGCAGCCTAAGGGGGAACACTGAAGCTTTCTTT
TRBV27,TRBJ2-2,TRBD1,15,-,CASRAGTGNAGELFF,TGTGCCAGCAGGGCCGGGACAGGGAACGCCGGGGAGCTGTTTTTT
TRBV7-8,TRBJ2-2,-,15,-,CASTPRDFYGGELFF,TGTGCCAGCACCCCGAGGGACTTCTATGGCGGGGAGCTGTTTTTT
TRBV4-1,TRBJ1-4,-,16,-,CASSRPSGATNEKLFF,TGCGCCAGCAGCCGACCCTCAGGGGCAACTAATGAAAAACTGTTTTTT
TRBV6-1,TRBJ2-1,-,14,-,CASSEVSRGNEQFF,TGTGCCAGCAGTGAAGTGTCAAGGGGTAATGAGCAGTTCTTC